Below, 14 T cell receptor beta chains from the same sample are listed, as sequenced in a study of shared clonotypes between healthy human individuals. Naive CD8 cells comprised CD45RO-negative, CCR7-positively selected cells, excluding terminally differentiated effector memory CD45RA+ cells. TCRdb's copy holds only in-frame clones and misses some; the assay was immunoSEQ multiplex PCR. The data show about 2 million clones, about 95% seen once. Sequencing input: naive CD8+ T cells sorted from blood. All receptors derive from a man in his late teens or twenties in good health.

The V call is TRBV5-8, the J call TRBJ2-3; 8 bases are a match to TRBD1. Germline lookup yields CDR1 SGHTS and CDR2 YDEGEE. J was trimmed by 2 bases and V by 10 bases; bases with no gene match: 9. There are 14 residues in the CDR3. The CDR3 sequence: CAGKDRGNTDTQYF. The CDR3 DNA follows: TGTGCCGGCAAAGACAGGGGAAACACAGATACGCAGTATTTT. The complete variable domain, with remaining parts taken from reference TRBV5-8 and TRBJ2-3, reads EAGVTQSPTHLIKTRGQQATLRCSPISGHTSVYWYQQALGLGLQFLLWYDEGEERNRGNFPPRFSGRQFPNYSSELNVNALELEDSALYLCAGKDRGNTDTQYFGPGTRLTVL.

This chain uses TRBV15 with TRBJ2-7; maybe TRBD1 (6 bases). The V and J ends lost 6 bases and 2 bases respectively, with 11 bases between them. The CDR3 is made up of 13 amino acids. Per the germline V gene, CDR1 is LNHNV and CDR2 is YYDKDF (reference sequence). CDR3 sequence (DNA): TGTGCCACCAGTGGGACACCTCCCTACGAGCAGTACTTC. It translates to CATSGTPPYEQYF.

The chain has TRBV9 and TRBJ2-3, with D maybe TRBD2 (6 bases). CDR1 and CDR2 (germline): SGDLS, YYNGEE. V lost 0 bases, J lost 0 bases, and 14 bases lay in between. The CDR3 has 17 residues. The CDR3 DNA follows: TGTGCCAGCAGCGTAGCTGGTAGCGGTTACAGCACAGATACGCAGTATTTT. Protein sequence: CASSVAGSGYSTDTQYF.

V is TRBV25-1 and J is TRBJ1-4; D is undetermined. CDR1 is MGHDK, CDR2 SYGVNS, per germline. The CDR3 consists of 14 residues. Between the trimmed V and J ends, which lost 8 bases and 7 bases, there was a span of 17 bases. The CDR3 nucleotides are TGTGCCAGCGGCTCGAGACGCCCTGGTGAAAAACTGTTTTTT. This sequence encodes CASGSRRPGEKLFF.

Written as DNA, the CDR3 is TGTGCTAGTGGTTTGGGAGCGACAGTCGAAGCTTTCTTT. Its protein is CASGLGATVEAFF. This chain connects TRBV12-5 to TRBJ1-1; D is possibly TRBD1 (5 bases). The V gene lost 1 base and the J gene lost 8 bases, with 11 bases spanning the gap. The CDR3 runs 13 residues. The germline CDR1 and CDR2 sequences are LGHNT and FRNRAP.

The rearrangement links TRBV2 to TRBJ1-5; D may be TRBD1 (5 bases). Germline loops: CDR1 SNHLY, CDR2 FYNNEI. The CDR3 spans 14 residues. V dropped 4 bases and J dropped 4 bases, with 11 bases sitting between them. The chain's CDR3 is CASSGDYSNQPQHF. The CDR3 DNA follows: TGTGCCAGCAGTGGGGACTATTCTAATCAGCCCCAGCATTTT.

V and J are TRBV27 and TRBJ2-7; no reliable D call. This CDR3 contains 11 residues. Looked up from germline, CDR1 is MNHEY and CDR2 is SMNVEV (reference sequence). Trimming left V 7 bases short and J 3 bases short, with 7 bases between. The CDR3 loop is CASTKGYEQYF. The CDR3 bases are TGTGCCAGCACCAAAGGCTACGAGCAGTACTTC.

CDR3 bases: TGTGCCAGCAGCCAACCCCAGACAGAAATCACTGAAGCTTTCTTT. This sequence encodes CASSQPQTEITEAFF. The V gene is TRBV4-2, the J gene TRBJ1-1; D may be TRBD1 (5 bases). The CDR3 is made up of 15 amino acids. Trimming cost V 2 bases and J 4 bases, with 14 bases left between them. The germline CDR1 and CDR2 sequences are LGHNA and YNFKEQ.

The V gene is TRBV14, the J gene TRBJ2-1; D is perhaps TRBD2 (6 bases). CDR1 is SGHDN, CDR2 FVKESK, per germline. With 0 bases removed from V and 5 bases from J, the gap between germline ends came to 14 bases. CDR3 length: 16 residues. The CDR3 is CASSQDSEGVHNEQFF. The CDR3 DNA reads as TGTGCCAGCAGCCAAGATTCGGAGGGAGTGCACAATGAGCAGTTCTTC.

V usage is TRBV7-6 and J usage is TRBJ2-5; 14 bases line up with TRBD2. Germline trimming cut 2 bases from V and 3 bases from J; bases unmatched to any gene: 8. Germline V gives CDR1 SGHVS, CDR2 FNYEAQ. The CDR3 has 18 amino acids. The CDR3 region has the DNA TGTGCCAGCAGCTTAATAAGGACTAGCGGGGGGCAGAAAGAGACCCAGTACTTC. This codes for CASSLIRTSGGQKETQYF.

The CDR3 is CAWSALDTEAFF. The CDR3 DNA reads TGTGCCTGGAGTGCCCTGGACACTGAAGCTTTCTTT. V gene TRBV30 combines with J gene TRBJ1-1; D uncertain. Germline CDR1 reads GTSNPN; CDR2 reads SVGIG (reference sequence). The CDR3 runs 12 residues. V lost 1 base and J lost 3, with 6 bases in between.

This chain connects TRBV5-1 to TRBJ2-7; D not certain. The germline V gene has CDR1 SGHRS and CDR2 YFSETQ. The CDR3 is 14 amino acids. V was shortened by 2 bases and J by 3 bases, with 12 bases between the two germline ends. CDR3 DNA: TGCGCCAGCAGCTTCGAGTCAGGCATCTACGAGCAGTACTTC. Its protein product is CASSFESGIYEQYF.

Only one count was recorded for this clone. V usage is TRBV5-4 and J usage is TRBJ1-1; D remains ambiguous. The V end lost 4 bases, the J end lost 1 base, and 8 bases lay between the germline ends. This CDR3 has 13 residues. From germline, CDR1 is SGHNT and CDR2 YYREEE (reference sequence). Here the CDR3 DNA reads TGTGCCAGCAGCCCAAGACAGAACACTGAAGCTTTCTTT. Its translation is CASSPRQNTEAFF. Full variable domain (outside the CDR3, taken from reference TRBV5-4 and TRBJ1-1): ETGVTQSPTHLIKTRGQQVTLRCSSQSGHNTVSWYQQALGQGPQFIFQYYREEENGRGNFPPRFSGLQFPNYSSELNVNALELDDSALYLCASSPRQNTEAFFGQGTRLTVV.

The genes are TRBV5-6 and TRBJ2-3; the D gene is possibly TRBD2 (5 bases). The CDR3 extends over 14 amino acids. CDR1 is SGHDT and CDR2 is YYEEEE in the germline V gene. V lost 0 bases to trimming and J lost 3 bases, with 8 bases between them. CDR3 coding DNA: TGTGCCAGCAGCTTGGGAGGGTTAACAGATACGCAGTATTTT. Translating gives CASSLGGLTDTQYF.